The 10 T cell receptor beta chains given below trace back to one sample, sequenced in a study of cytomegalovirus exposure and HLA in healthy donors. The PCR ran on 60 Vbeta and 13 Jbeta primers. The data were produced by immunoSEQ multiplex PCR, yet TCRdb's version contains in-frame clones alone and is incomplete. The sample carries 150,000 to 200,000 clones, roughly 70% recorded once. The sequencing sample was made of PBMCs. These TCRs come from a male donor in good health and CMV-seronegative.

The chain recombines TRBV2 with TRBJ2-7, with TRBD1 matching 7 bases. The CDR3 consists of 15 residues. The germline V gene encodes CDR1 SNHLY and CDR2 FYNNEI. Trimming cost V 6 bases and J 2 bases; bases outside gene matches: 10. The CDR3 loop reads CASSLIQGLTYEQYF. The CDR3 DNA follows: TGTGCCAGCAGCCTTATACAGGGGCTCACCTACGAGCAGTACTTC.

The chain links TRBV18 to TRBJ1-3; 7 bases line up with TRBD1. Germline-derived CDR1 and CDR2 are KGHSH and LQKENI. The CDR3 sequence is 16 residues long. V shed 2 bases, J shed 3 bases, and the junction held 7 bases outside the gene matches. Here the CDR3 reads CASSPRSGGSGNTIYF. CDR3 nucleotide sequence: TGTGCCAGCTCACCAAGGTCAGGGGGAAGTGGAAACACCATATATTTT.

This chain connects TRBV6-5 to TRBJ2-7; D possibly corresponds to TRBD2 (5 bases). The CDR3 is 14 residues long. Trimming removed 2 bases at V and 5 bases at J, with 13 bases between. The germline gives CDR1 MNHEY, CDR2 SVGAGI. CDR3 coding DNA: TGTGCCAGCAGTTACCGGATTGAGGGAAACGAGCAGTACTTC. It yields the protein CASSYRIEGNEQYF.

V and J are TRBV28 and TRBJ1-5, with TRBD1 identical over 10 bases. Germline values: CDR1 MDHEN, CDR2 SYDVKM. CDR3 length: 16 residues. The V gene end was trimmed by 2 bases and the J gene end by 3 bases; junction bases not matched to a gene: 4. For the CDR3, the DNA is TGTGCCAGCAGTTTAGGACAGGGGGTACCCAATCAGCCCCAGCATTTT. Translation: CASSLGQGVPNQPQHF.

The J gene is TRBJ1-5, the V gene TRBV28; D may be TRBD1 (5 bases). V lost 5 bases and J lost 2, with 13 bases in between. In germline, CDR1 is MDHEN, CDR2 SYDVKM. The length of the CDR3 is 15 residues. The DNA of the CDR3 is TGTGCCAGCAGTCCAGGGCCATCGGGCAATCAGCCCCAGCATTTT. Translated: CASSPGPSGNQPQHF. Variable domain in full (rest from reference TRBV28 and TRBJ1-5): DVKVTQSSRYLVKRTGEKVFLECVQDMDHENMFWYRQDPGLGLRLIYFSYDVKMKEKGDIPEGYSVSREKKERFSLILESASTNQTSMYLCASSPGPSGNQPQHFGDGTRLSIL.

The chain carries TRBV7-2 and TRBJ1-5, with 7 positions matching TRBD1. The CDR3 runs to 15 residues. Unmatched junction bases numbered 5, after V lost 5 bases and J lost 1 base. CDR1 and CDR2 from the germline V gene are SGHTA and FQGNSA. CDR3 nucleotide sequence: TGTGCCAGCAGCCCCGAGACAGGGAGCAATCAGCCCCAGCATTTT. This encodes CASSPETGSNQPQHF.

This clone has just a few counts. The chain joins TRBV4-1 to TRBJ2-7; weak D call: TRBD1 (6 bases). Between the trimmed V and J ends, which lost 4 bases and 3 bases, there was a span of 13 bases. From germline, CDR1 is MGHRA and CDR2 YSYEKL. CDR3 size: 14 residues. CDR3 nucleotides: TGCGCCAGCAGCCCCTACTCGACAGGCTACGAGCAGTACTTC. Its translation: CASSPYSTGYEQYF.

The chain carries TRBV5-6 and TRBJ1-3, with TRBD1 matching over 8 bases. Per germline, CDR1 SGHDT and CDR2 YYEEEE. The CDR3 length is 15 residues. V was clipped by 3 bases and J by 2 bases; unmatched bases: 4. CDR3 nucleotides: TGTGCCAGCAGCTCCTCGGACAGGGCTGGAAACACCATATATTTT. This gives the protein CASSSSDRAGNTIYF.

This chain connects TRBV6-6 to TRBJ2-1; TRBD2 is a possible D gene (6 bases). Per germline, CDR1 MNHNY and CDR2 SVGAGI (reference sequence). Trimming cost V 7 bases and J 0 bases, with 10 bases left between them. The CDR3 totals 14 residues. CDR3 sequence reads: CASTGRSSYNEQFF. The CDR3 nucleotides are TGTGCCAGCACGGGGAGGAGCTCCTACAATGAGCAGTTCTTC.

This clone was seen a handful of times. The chain uses TRBV6-5 and TRBJ2-1, with TRBD2 matching 9 bases. With 6 bases clipped from V and 5 bases from J, the junction kept 8 bases outside the gene matches. Germline lookup yields CDR1 MNHEY and CDR2 SVGAGI. The CDR3 runs 15 residues. The CDR3 loop reads CASSPLAGTNNEQFF. In DNA, the CDR3 is TGTGCCAGCAGCCCGCTAGCGGGGACTAACAATGAGCAGTTCTTC.